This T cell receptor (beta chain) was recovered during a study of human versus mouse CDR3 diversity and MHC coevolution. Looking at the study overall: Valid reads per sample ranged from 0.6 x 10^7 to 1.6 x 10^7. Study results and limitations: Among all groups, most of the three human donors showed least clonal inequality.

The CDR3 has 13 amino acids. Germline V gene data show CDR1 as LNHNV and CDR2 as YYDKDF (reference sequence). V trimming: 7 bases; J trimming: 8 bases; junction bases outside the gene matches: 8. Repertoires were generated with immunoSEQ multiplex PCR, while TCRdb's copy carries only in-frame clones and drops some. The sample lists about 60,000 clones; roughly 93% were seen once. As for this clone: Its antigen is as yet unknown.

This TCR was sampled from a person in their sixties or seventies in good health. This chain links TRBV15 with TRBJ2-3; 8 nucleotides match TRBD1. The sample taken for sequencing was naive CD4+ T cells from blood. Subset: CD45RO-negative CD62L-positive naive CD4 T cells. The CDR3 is CATTTGGRGTQYF. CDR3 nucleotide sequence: TGTGCCACCACCACAGGGGGGCGGGGTACGCAGTATTTT.